A single sample gave rise to the 31 T cell receptor beta chains below, sequenced in a study of blood T cell repertoires in COVID-19. Libraries were prepared by immunoSEQ multiplex PCR; TCRdb keeps only in-frame clonotypes and omits some of them. The table has about 61,000 clones, 88% seen once; the top ten hold roughly 23%. Input material: peripheral blood. The receptors shown here come from a woman aged 45-59 years with active or convalescent COVID-19.

The chain uses TRBV30 and TRBJ2-7; 11 bases match TRBD2. CDR3 length equals 13 residues. CDR1 is GTSNPN, CDR2 SVGIG, per germline (reference sequence). V dropped 3 bases and J dropped 3; count of bases not matched to a gene: 1. The CDR3 nucleotides are TGTGCCTGGAGCGGGACTAGCGGCTACGAGCAGTACTTC. This translates into CAWSGTSGYEQYF.

V usage is TRBV4-2 and J usage is TRBJ1-2; the D gene is possibly TRBD1 (6 bases). V was trimmed by 0 bases and J by 5 bases, leaving 13 bases between them. This CDR3 spans 15 amino acids. Germline loops: CDR1 LGHNA, CDR2 YNFKEQ. Written as DNA, the CDR3 is TGTGCCAGCAGCCAAGAGGGGGCAGGGCGATATGGCTACACCTTC. Amino acids: CASSQEGAGRYGYTF.

This rearrangement joins TRBV19 to TRBJ2-1; 12 bases are shared with TRBD2. V lost 6 bases and J lost 4; bases outside the gene matches: 4. Germline V gene data show CDR1 as LNHDA and CDR2 as SQIVND (reference sequence). The CDR3 runs 15 residues. The CDR3 nucleotides read TGTGCCAGTAGAGAACTAGCGGGAGGTTACAATGAGCAGTTCTTC. Protein: CASRELAGGYNEQFF.

The chain recombines TRBV14 with TRBJ2-5; maybe TRBD1 (5 bases). The germline gives CDR1 SGHDN, CDR2 FVKESK. Trimming left V 3 bases short and J 0 bases short, with 14 bases between. The CDR3 extends over 16 amino acids. Here the CDR3 reads CASSHPQGVYQETQYF. The CDR3 DNA reads as TGTGCCAGCAGCCATCCCCAGGGCGTCTACCAAGAGACCCAGTACTTC.

In this sample, this clone turned up a few times. V gene TRBV3-1 (or the pseudogene TRBV3-2) combines with J gene TRBJ2-7, with 10 bases aligning to TRBD1. Trimming at V came to 9 bases and at J to 3 bases, leaving 2 bases not matched to a gene. CDR3 length equals 12 residues. The V gene's germline CDR1 is LGHDT and CDR2 YNNKEL (reference sequence). CDR3 in DNA: TGTGCCAGTGGACAGGGGGACTACGAGCAGTACTTC. The encoded protein is CASGQGDYEQYF.

This chain joins TRBV19 and TRBJ2-7, with 9 positions matching TRBD2. Germline CDR1 LNHDA, CDR2 SQIVND (reference sequence). V lost 7 bases, J lost 4 bases, and 14 bases stayed unmatched. The CDR3 has 16 amino acids. CDR3: CASKLSAGGGSYEQYF. The CDR3 DNA sequence: TGTGCCAGTAAACTCTCAGCGGGAGGTGGGTCGTACGAGCAGTACTTC.

The chain links TRBV29-1 to TRBJ1-1; 8 positions match TRBD1. CDR1 and CDR2 from the germline V gene are SQVTM and ANQGSEA. The CDR3 has 15 amino acids. With 5 bases clipped from V and 3 bases from J, the junction kept 11 bases outside the gene matches. CDR3 DNA sequence: TGCAGCGTTCAGGAGGACAGGGCCTTTTACACTGAAGCTTTCTTT. It encodes CSVQEDRAFYTEAFF. Full variable domain (rest looked up from reference TRBV29-1 and TRBJ1-1): SAVISQKPSRDICQRGTSLTIQCQVDSQVTMMFWYRQQPGQSLTLIATANQGSEATYESGFVIDKFPISRPNLTFSTLTVSNMSPEDSSIYLCSVQEDRAFYTEAFFGQGTRLTVV.

V is TRBV15 and J is TRBJ2-7, with TRBD1 identical over 8 bases. Germline loops: CDR1 LNHNV, CDR2 YYDKDF (reference sequence). This CDR3 is 16 amino acids long. V gave up 1 base and J gave up 5 bases; unmatched junction bases: 10. The CDR3: CATSRGGGTGVDEQYF. The CDR3 bases are TGTGCCACCAGCAGAGGTGGGGGGACAGGAGTGGACGAGCAGTACTTC.

The chain is built from TRBV7-9 and TRBJ2-5, with 15 bases matching TRBD2. This CDR3 region has 15 residues. CDR1 SEHNR and CDR2 FQNEAQ come from the germline V gene (reference sequence). Trimming removed 8 bases from V and 5 bases from J; junction bases left unmatched: 6. The CDR3, as DNA: TGTGCCAGCTTGCGGGGGACTAGCGGGAGGGAGACCCAGTACTTC. Its protein product is CASLRGTSGRETQYF.

This CDR3 is CASSATGLLNEQFF. The CDR3, as DNA: TGTGCCAGCAGCGCCACGGGACTGTTAAATGAGCAGTTCTTC. The rearrangement joins TRBV7-2 to TRBJ2-1; perhaps TRBD2 as D (6 bases). Germline lookup yields CDR1 SGHTA and CDR2 FQGNSA. The CDR3 extends over 14 amino acids. Trimming left V 5 bases short and J 7 bases short, with 15 bases between.

Note on this clone: At one end the junction does not follow the germline gene, possibly because of a read error. This rearrangement joins TRBV2 to TRBJ1-1; 8 bases fit TRBD1. This CDR3 is built from 11 residues. CDR1 and CDR2 from the germline V gene are SNHLY and FYNNEI. The CDR3 DNA reads TGTGCCAGCGGTGAGGACAGGGTGGCTTTCTTT. Protein sequence: CASGEDRVAFF.

CDR3 DNA: TGTGCCAGCAGTTCGGAAAGGACAGGGGTGGTCGGCGGGGAGCTGTTTTTT. Translated, it gives CASSSERTGVVGGELFF. This chain connects TRBV9 to TRBJ2-2; 9 positions match TRBD1. The germline CDR1 and CDR2 sequences are SGDLS and YYNGEE. J was trimmed by 7 bases and V by 5 bases; bases with no gene match: 15. This CDR3 region has 17 residues.

Only a few counts were recorded for this clone. In DNA, the CDR3 is TGTGCCAGCAGTGAAGGTAGCGGGGGTCCTTTTTCCTACAATGAGCAGTTCTTC. This encodes CASSEGSGGPFSYNEQFF. The V and J genes are TRBV2 and TRBJ2-1, with TRBD2 matching over 9 bases. CDR1 and CDR2 (germline): SNHLY, FYNNEI. Trimming at V came to 1 base and at J to 1 base, leaving 8 bases not matched to a gene. CDR3 length equals 18 residues.

V gene TRBV10-1 combines with J gene TRBJ2-2; TRBD2 agrees at 13 bases. The V segment lost 5 bases and the J segment 6 bases; nucleotides outside the gene matches: 6. The V gene's germline CDR1 is WNHNN and CDR2 SYGVQD (reference sequence). This CDR3 contains 16 residues. The CDR3 sequence is CASSSGLAGDAGELFF. The CDR3 DNA is TGCGCCAGCAGTTCCGGACTAGCGGGGGATGCCGGGGAGCTGTTTTTT.

The CDR3 bases are TGTGCCAGCAAGCCAGGGCAGTCCTACGAGCAGTACTTC. It encodes CASKPGQSYEQYF. V is TRBV6-5 and J is TRBJ2-7; D might be TRBD1 (5 bases). Germline loops: CDR1 MNHEY, CDR2 SVGAGI. Deletions cut 7 bases from V and 1 base from J, with 11 bases between. This CDR3 comprises 13 residues.

The CDR3 reads CASSEHGGQGYGYTF. The CDR3, as DNA: TGTGCCAGCAGTGAACACGGTGGCCAGGGGTATGGCTACACCTTC. The chain carries TRBV2 and TRBJ1-2; D is possibly TRBD1 (6 bases). CDR3 length: 15 residues. V was pared by 2 bases and J by 5 bases, with 15 bases between. Germline CDR1 is SNHLY and CDR2 is FYNNEI.

The chain combines TRBV5-1 with TRBJ2-3; TRBD1 matches at 12 bases. J lost 5 bases, V lost 0 bases, and 4 bases had no gene match. Per germline, CDR1 SGHRS and CDR2 YFSETQ. The CDR3 has 16 amino acids. The CDR3 bases are TGCGCCAGCAGCTTGGGGGACAGGGGGCTGGAAGATACGCAGTATTTT. Its protein is CASSLGDRGLEDTQYF.

The gene calls are TRBV6-4 and TRBJ2-3; perhaps TRBD1 as D (8 bases). Germline-derived CDR1 and CDR2 are MRHNA and SNTAGT. Between the trimmed V and J ends, which lost 5 bases and 4 bases, there was a span of 19 bases. The CDR3 has 16 amino acids. CDR3 amino acids: CASSRGNTGGADTQYF. For the CDR3, the DNA is TGTGCCAGCAGTCGCGGTAATACAGGGGGGGCAGATACGCAGTATTTT.

The chain's CDR3 is CASSTPPAGPTYNEQFF. As DNA, the CDR3 is TGTGCCAGTAGTACCCCTCCCGCGGGCCCTACCTACAATGAGCAGTTCTTC. V gene TRBV19 combines with J gene TRBJ2-1; weak D call: TRBD2 (5 bases). V was cut by 4 bases and J by 2 bases, with 18 bases left in between. Germline values: CDR1 LNHDA, CDR2 SQIVND (reference sequence). This CDR3 has 17 residues.

This chain joins TRBV5-6 and TRBJ2-7; perhaps TRBD2 as D (6 bases). Between the trimmed V and J ends, which lost 0 bases and 6 bases, there was a span of 19 bases. Per the germline V gene, CDR1 is SGHDT and CDR2 is YYEEEE. CDR3 length: 16 residues. The CDR3 sequence: CASSLVRGDFRREQYF. CDR3 nucleotides: TGTGCCAGCAGCTTGGTTCGTGGGGACTTTAGGCGCGAGCAGTACTTC.

Judged by abundance, this clone is medium-sized (0.01 to 0.1%). V and J are TRBV7-8 and TRBJ2-7, with a possible D match to TRBD2 (5 bases). V lost 6 bases and J lost 1, with 10 bases in between. Germline values: CDR1 SGHVS, CDR2 FQNEAQ. The CDR3 consists of 13 residues. The DNA for the CDR3 is TGTGCCAGCAGGGGAGACTCGTCCTACGAGCAGTACTTC. Its protein is CASRGDSSYEQYF.

This chain uses TRBV13 with TRBJ2-1; the match to TRBD2 covers 10 bases. Trimming took 5 bases from V and 4 from J; bases not matched to a gene: 8. This CDR3 has 16 residues. Per the germline V gene, CDR1 is PRHDT and CDR2 is FYEKMQ (reference sequence). The CDR3 DNA reads TGTGCCAGCAGCCATCCGACTAGCGGGCGATACAATGAGCAGTTCTTC. Its translation: CASSHPTSGRYNEQFF.

The chain carries TRBV19 and TRBJ2-7; 11 bases match TRBD1. Trimming took 5 bases from V and 6 from J; bases not matched to a gene: 9. CDR1 and CDR2 (germline): LNHDA, SQIVND (reference sequence). The length of the CDR3 is 15 residues. This chain's CDR3 is CASSSLPGQGGEQYF. CDR3 nucleotides: TGTGCCAGTAGTTCGCTCCCGGGACAGGGGGGCGAGCAGTACTTC.

This chain joins TRBV3-1 (or the pseudogene TRBV3-2) and TRBJ2-1, with 7 bases that match TRBD2. CDR3 length equals 16 residues. Germline trimming cut 1 base from V and 6 bases from J; bases unmatched to any gene: 9. Per the germline V gene, CDR1 is LGHDT and CDR2 is YNNKEL (reference sequence). The CDR3 protein is CASSQATGGGPNEQFF. The CDR3 nucleotides read TGTGCCAGCAGCCAAGCTACGGGAGGAGGTCCCAATGAGCAGTTCTTC.

This clone was seen a single time. The chain links TRBV10-2 to TRBJ2-1, with 9 bases lining up with TRBD2. The trim removed 6 bases at V and 7 bases at J, leaving 10 bases unmatched. This CDR3 is 15 amino acids long. CDR1 is WSHSY, CDR2 SAAADI, per germline. The CDR3 spells CASRQSGRYGNEQFF. CDR3 coding DNA: TGCGCCAGCAGACAAAGCGGGAGGTACGGGAATGAGCAGTTCTTC.

CDR3: CASSYSRLAVYNEQFF. The CDR3 nucleotides read TGTGCCAGCAGTTACTCACGACTAGCGGTATACAATGAGCAGTTCTTC. The rearrangement joins TRBV6-5 to TRBJ2-1; TRBD2 agrees at 9 bases. The V and J ends lost 0 bases and 4 bases, in that order; junction bases with no gene match: 4. CDR1 MNHEY and CDR2 SVGAGI come from the germline V gene. The length of the CDR3 is 16 residues.

The CDR3 loop reads CASSLDRGLNEQFF. The CDR3 region has the DNA TGTGCCAGCAGCTTGGACAGGGGGCTGAATGAGCAGTTCTTC. The J gene is TRBJ2-1, the V gene TRBV5-4; TRBD1 agrees at 9 bases. This CDR3 has 14 amino acids. Germline V gene lookup returns CDR1 SGHNT and CDR2 YYREEE (reference sequence). Trimming removed 0 bases from V and 7 bases from J; junction bases left unmatched: 2.

The chain is built from TRBV5-1 and TRBJ2-5; 12 nucleotides align to TRBD2. CDR1 SGHRS and CDR2 YFSETQ come from the germline V gene. The CDR3 covers 15 residues. Trimming cost V 4 bases and J 4 bases; bases outside gene matches: 5. The CDR3, as DNA: TGCGCCAGCAGCCGGACTAGCGGGGAAAGAGAGACCCAGTACTTC. Its translation: CASSRTSGERETQYF.

V usage is TRBV19 and J usage is TRBJ2-1; TRBD2 aligns across 12 bases. Unmatched junction bases numbered 3, after V lost 3 bases and J lost 9 bases. CDR3 length: 14 amino acids. CDR1 and CDR2 from the germline V gene are LNHDA and SQIVND (reference sequence). The CDR3 spells CASSMTSGRLEQFF. CDR3 coding DNA: TGTGCCAGTAGTATGACTAGCGGGAGACTTGAGCAGTTCTTC.

The V call is TRBV7-2, the J call TRBJ1-2; TRBD1 matches 7 bases. CDR1 and CDR2 (germline): SGHTA, FQGNSA. Losses at the gene ends were 7 bases for V and 4 bases for J; bases not matched to a gene: 15. The CDR3 runs 16 residues. As DNA, the CDR3 is TGTGCCAGCACCTCCGAGGGACAGCGTTCTTTCTATGGCTACACCTTC. Its protein is CASTSEGQRSFYGYTF.

The chain uses TRBV5-6 and TRBJ2-3; D is possibly TRBD2 (6 bases). The CDR3 is made up of 14 amino acids. From germline, CDR1 is SGHDT and CDR2 YYEEEE. The V end lost 2 bases, the J end lost 10 bases, and 17 bases lay between the germline ends. The CDR3, as DNA: TGTGCCAGCAGCTTTATTAGCGGAGAGTCTTCGCAGTATTTT. It is translated as CASSFISGESSQYF. The full variable domain, its missing parts supplied by reference TRBV5-6 and TRBJ2-3, is DAGVTQSPTHLIKTRGQQVTLRCSPKSGHDTVSWYQQALGQGPQFIFQYYEEEERQRGNFPDRFSGHQFPNYSSELNVNALLLGDSALYLCASSFISGESSQYFGPGTRLTVL.